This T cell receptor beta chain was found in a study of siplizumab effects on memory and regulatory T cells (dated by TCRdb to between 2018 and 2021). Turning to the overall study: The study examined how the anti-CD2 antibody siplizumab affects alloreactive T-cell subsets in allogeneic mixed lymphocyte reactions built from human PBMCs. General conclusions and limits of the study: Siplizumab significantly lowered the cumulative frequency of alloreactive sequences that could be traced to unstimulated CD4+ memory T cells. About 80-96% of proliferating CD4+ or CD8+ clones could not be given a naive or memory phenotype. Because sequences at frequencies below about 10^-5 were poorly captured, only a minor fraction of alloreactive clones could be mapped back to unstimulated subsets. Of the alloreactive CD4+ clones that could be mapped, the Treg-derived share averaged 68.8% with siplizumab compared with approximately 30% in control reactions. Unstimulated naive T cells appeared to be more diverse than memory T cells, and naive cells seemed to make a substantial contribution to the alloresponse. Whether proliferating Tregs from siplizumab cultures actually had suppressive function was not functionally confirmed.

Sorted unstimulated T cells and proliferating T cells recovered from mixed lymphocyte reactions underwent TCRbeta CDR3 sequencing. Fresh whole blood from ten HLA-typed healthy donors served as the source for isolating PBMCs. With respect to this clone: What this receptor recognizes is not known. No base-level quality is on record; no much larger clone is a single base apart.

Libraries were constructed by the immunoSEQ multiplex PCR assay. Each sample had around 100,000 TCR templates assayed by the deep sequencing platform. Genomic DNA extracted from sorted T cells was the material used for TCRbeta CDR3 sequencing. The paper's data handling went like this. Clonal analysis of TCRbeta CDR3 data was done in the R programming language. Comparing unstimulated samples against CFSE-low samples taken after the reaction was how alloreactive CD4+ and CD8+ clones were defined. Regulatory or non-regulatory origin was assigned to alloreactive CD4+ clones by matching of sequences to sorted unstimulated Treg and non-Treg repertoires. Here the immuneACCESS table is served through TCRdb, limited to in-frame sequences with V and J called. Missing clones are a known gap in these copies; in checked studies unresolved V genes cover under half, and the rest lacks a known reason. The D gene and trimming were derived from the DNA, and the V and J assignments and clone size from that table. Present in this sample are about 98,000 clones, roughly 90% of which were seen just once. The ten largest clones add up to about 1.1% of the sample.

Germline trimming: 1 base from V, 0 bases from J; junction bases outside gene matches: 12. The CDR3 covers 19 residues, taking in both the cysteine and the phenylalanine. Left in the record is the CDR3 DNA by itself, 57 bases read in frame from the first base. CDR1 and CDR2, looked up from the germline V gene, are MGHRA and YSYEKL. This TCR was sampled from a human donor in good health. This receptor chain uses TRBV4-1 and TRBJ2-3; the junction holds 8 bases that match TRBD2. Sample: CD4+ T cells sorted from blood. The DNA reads TGCGCCAGCAGCCAAGTGGGGAGGGCGGGAGGCCTAAGCACAGATACGCAGTATTTT. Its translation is CASSQVGRAGGLSTDTQYF.